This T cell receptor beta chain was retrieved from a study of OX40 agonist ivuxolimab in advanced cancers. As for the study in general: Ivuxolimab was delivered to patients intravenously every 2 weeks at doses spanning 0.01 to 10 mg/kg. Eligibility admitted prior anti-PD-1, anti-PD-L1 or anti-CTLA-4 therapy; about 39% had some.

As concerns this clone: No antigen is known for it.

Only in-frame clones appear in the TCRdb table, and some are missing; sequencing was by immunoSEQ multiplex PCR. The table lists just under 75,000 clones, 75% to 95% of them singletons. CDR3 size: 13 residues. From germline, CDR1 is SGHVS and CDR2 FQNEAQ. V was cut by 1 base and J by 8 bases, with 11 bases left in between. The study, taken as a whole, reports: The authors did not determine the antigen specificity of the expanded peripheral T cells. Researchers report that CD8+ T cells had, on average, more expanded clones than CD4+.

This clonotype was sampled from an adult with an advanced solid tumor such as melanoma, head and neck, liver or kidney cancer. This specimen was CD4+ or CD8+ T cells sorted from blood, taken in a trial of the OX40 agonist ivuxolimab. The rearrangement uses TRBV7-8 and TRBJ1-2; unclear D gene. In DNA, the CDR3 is TGTGCCAGCAGCTTAGGGTCAGGAGAAGGCTACACCTTC. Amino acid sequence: CASSLGSGEGYTF.